Reported below is one T cell receptor (beta chain). What it binds is not known. Reverse transcription of all isolated RNA meant that expressed TCRB transcripts were sequenced. Here immunoSEQ multiplex PCR was the method, and the copy in TCRdb shows in-frame clones only, minus some. The sample carries about 650,000 clones, around 12% recorded once. The V gene lost 5 bases and the J gene lost 1 base, with 11 bases spanning the gap. This CDR3 has 14 amino acids. CDR1 and CDR2 from the germline V gene are SGHTA and FQGNSA. The data were taken from a study of beta chain features in type 1 diabetes. At the level of the study: The patients were much like the healthy donors in age, gender and cell yields. Some 110,000,000 sorted cells were examined across all samples.

Study results and limitations: Compared with healthy donors, patients appeared to share more similar naive, central memory and regulatory TCRB repertoires. Insertions were fewer and deletions more numerous at VDJ junctions in type 1 diabetes patients. A moderate, significant TCRB CDR3 shortening appeared in type 1 diabetes across four CD4+ subsets.

The sequencing sample was made of naive CD4+ T cells from blood. The sequence derives from a young man with type 1 diabetes. The V call is TRBV7-2, the J call TRBJ2-5, with D unclear. The CDR3 loop is CASSPWAGQETQYF. The CDR3 DNA reads TGTGCCAGCAGCCCATGGGCAGGCCAAGAGACCCAGTACTTC.